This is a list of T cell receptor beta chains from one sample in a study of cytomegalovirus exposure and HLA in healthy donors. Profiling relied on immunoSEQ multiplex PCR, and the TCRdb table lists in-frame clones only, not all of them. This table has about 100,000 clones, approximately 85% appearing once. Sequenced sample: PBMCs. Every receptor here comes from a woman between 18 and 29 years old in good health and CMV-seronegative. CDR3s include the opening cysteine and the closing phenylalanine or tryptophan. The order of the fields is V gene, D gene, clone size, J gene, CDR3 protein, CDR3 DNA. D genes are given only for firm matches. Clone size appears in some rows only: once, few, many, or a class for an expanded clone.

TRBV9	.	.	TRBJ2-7	CASSVNIPYEQYF	TGTGCCAGCAGCGTAAATATTCCTTACGAGCAGTACTTC
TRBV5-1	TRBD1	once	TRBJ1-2	CASRLAPGGEYGYTF	TGCGCCAGCAGGTTGGCCCCAGGGGGAGAATATGGCTACACCTTC
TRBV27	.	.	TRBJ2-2	CASSQGLNTGELFF	TGTGCCAGCTCCCAGGGGCTGAACACCGGGGAGCTGTTTTTT
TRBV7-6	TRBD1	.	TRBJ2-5	CASSFSIGQGESRETQYF	TGTGCCAGCAGCTTTTCCATTGGACAGGGGGAAAGTCGAGAGACCCAGTACTTC
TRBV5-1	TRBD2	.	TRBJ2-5	CASSATGTSKETQYF	TGCGCCAGCAGCGCTACCGGGACTAGCAAGGAGACCCAGTACTTC
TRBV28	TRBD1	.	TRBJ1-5	CASRPGQSANQPQHF	TGTGCCAGCAGGCCGGGACAGTCAGCGAATCAGCCCCAGCATTTT
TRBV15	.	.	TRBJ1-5	CATSRDRGGGQPQHF	TGTGCCACCAGCAGAGATCGGGGGGGTGGTCAGCCCCAGCATTTT
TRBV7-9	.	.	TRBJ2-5	CASSLAFGGVSETQYF	TGTGCCAGCAGCTTAGCTTTTGGCGGGGTATCGGAGACCCAGTACTTC
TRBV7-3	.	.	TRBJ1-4	CASSLNGPGTPSELFF	TGTGCCAGCAGCTTAAATGGCCCCGGGACACCTTCTGAACTGTTTTTT
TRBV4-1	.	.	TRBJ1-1	CASSRGGEMNTEAFF	TGCGCCAGCAGCCGCGGAGGGGAGATGAACACTGAAGCTTTCTTT
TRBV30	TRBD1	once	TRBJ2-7	CAWSLQGDEQYF	TGTGCCTGGAGCTTACAGGGGGACGAGCAGTACTTC
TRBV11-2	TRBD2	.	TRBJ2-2	CASSSGTSGGFAGELFF	TGTGCCAGCAGCTCAGGGACTAGCGGGGGGTTCGCCGGGGAGCTGTTTTTT
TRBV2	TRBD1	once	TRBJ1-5	CASSVITGGNVRNQPQHF	TGTGCCAGCAGTGTTATAACAGGGGGGAATGTAAGGAATCAGCCCCAGCATTTT
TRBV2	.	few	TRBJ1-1	CASYKWQMNTEAFF	TGTGCCAGCTATAAGTGGCAGATGAACACTGAAGCTTTCTTT
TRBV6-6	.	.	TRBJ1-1	CASSSRTAHTEAFF	TGTGCCAGCAGTTCTAGGACTGCCCACACTGAAGCTTTCTTT
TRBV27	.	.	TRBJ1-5	CASSSRQRQPQHF	TGTGCCAGCAGTAGTAGACAGCGTCAGCCCCAGCATTTT
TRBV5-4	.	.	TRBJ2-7	CASSPDGGYEQYF	TGTGCCAGCAGCCCTGACGGGGGCTACGAGCAGTACTTC
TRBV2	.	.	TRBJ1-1	CASRAPTGHTEAFF	TGTGCCAGCAGGGCCCCTACAGGGCACACTGAAGCTTTCTTT
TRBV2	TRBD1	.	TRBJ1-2	CASTSTGGGYTF	TGTGCCAGCACCTCGACAGGGGGTGGCTACACCTTC
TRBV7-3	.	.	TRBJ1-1	CASSSLGGGKSEAFF	TGTGCCAGCAGCTCCTTAGGGGGGGGAAAGTCTGAAGCTTTCTTT
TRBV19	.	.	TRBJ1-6	CASSLAGDPSSYNSPLHF	TGTGCCAGTAGTCTGGCGGGGGACCCCAGCTCCTATAATTCACCCCTCCACTTT
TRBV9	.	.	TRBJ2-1	CASSASSSSYNEQFF	TGTGCCAGCAGCGCGTCTAGTAGCTCCTACAATGAGCAGTTCTTC
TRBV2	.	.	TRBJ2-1	CASSDGWGDEQFF	TGTGCCAGCAGTGACGGTTGGGGGGATGAGCAGTTCTTC
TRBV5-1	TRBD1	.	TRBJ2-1	CASSSISPGQGANEQFF	TGCGCCAGCAGCTCCATCTCCCCGGGACAGGGGGCCAATGAGCAGTTCTTC
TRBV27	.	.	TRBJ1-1	CASWGRGSGFEAFF	TGTGCCAGCTGGGGTAGAGGGTCGGGCTTTGAAGCTTTCTTT
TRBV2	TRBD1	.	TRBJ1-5	CASSEQGVQHF	TGTGCCAGCAGTGAACAGGGGGTCCAGCATTTT
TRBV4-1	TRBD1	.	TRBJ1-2	CASKDRSNYGYTF	TGCGCCAGTAAGGACAGGTCTAACTATGGCTACACCTTC
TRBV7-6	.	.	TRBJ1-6	CASSSTGSATPLHF	TGTGCCAGCAGCTCCACAGGGTCTGCGACACCCCTCCACTTT
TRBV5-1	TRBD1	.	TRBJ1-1	CASSLGDREWGTEAFF	TGCGCCAGCAGCTTGGGAGACAGGGAATGGGGGACTGAAGCTTTCTTT